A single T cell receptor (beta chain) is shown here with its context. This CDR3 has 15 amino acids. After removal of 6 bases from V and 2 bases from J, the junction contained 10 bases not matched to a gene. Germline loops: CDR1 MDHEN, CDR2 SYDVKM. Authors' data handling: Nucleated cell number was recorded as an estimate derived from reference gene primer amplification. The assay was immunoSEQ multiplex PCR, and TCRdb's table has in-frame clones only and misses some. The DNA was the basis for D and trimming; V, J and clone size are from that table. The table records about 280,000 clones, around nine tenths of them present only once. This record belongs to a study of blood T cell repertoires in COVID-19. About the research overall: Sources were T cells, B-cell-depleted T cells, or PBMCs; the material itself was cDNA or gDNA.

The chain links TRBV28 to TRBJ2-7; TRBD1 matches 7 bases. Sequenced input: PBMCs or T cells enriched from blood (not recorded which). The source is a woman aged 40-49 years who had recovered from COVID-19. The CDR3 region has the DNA TGTGCCAGCAGATTGAACAGGGGTGGCCCCTACGAGCAGTACTTC. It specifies CASRLNRGGPYEQYF.